These 21 T cell receptor beta chains came from one sample sequenced in a study of blood T cell repertoires in COVID-19. Profiled with immunoSEQ multiplex PCR; TCRdb holds only in-frame clones, not every one. There are around 150,000 clones in the sample; approximately 88% occur only once, and about 5% lies in the top ten. The sample taken for sequencing was peripheral blood. Receptors originate from a human donor in a cohort sampled during active COVID-19.

The V call is TRBV5-1, the J call TRBJ1-2; D is undetermined. This CDR3 is built from 12 residues. Trimming removed 4 bases from V and 5 bases from J, with 9 bases in between. CDR1 and CDR2 from the germline V gene are SGHRS and YFSETQ. The CDR3 here is CASSLDTYGYTF. The DNA for the CDR3 is TGCGCCAGCAGCCTTGACACTTATGGCTACACCTTC.

The rearrangement links TRBV5-6 to TRBJ2-5, with 9 bases identical to TRBD2. V lost 2 bases and J lost 2; bases outside the gene matches: 7. CDR3 length: 16 residues. Germline V CDR1 and CDR2: SGHDT, YYEEEE. Written as DNA, the CDR3 is TGTGCCAGCAGCTTTATACTAGCGGGCCCACAAGAGACCCAGTACTTC. Translating gives CASSFILAGPQETQYF. The full variable domain, with the rest looked up from reference TRBV5-6 and TRBJ2-5, is DAGVTQSPTHLIKTRGQQVTLRCSPKSGHDTVSWYQQALGQGPQFIFQYYEEEERQRGNFPDRFSGHQFPNYSSELNVNALLLGDSALYLCASSFILAGPQETQYFGPGTRLLVL.

This clone was seen a handful of times. The chain has TRBV6-2 or TRBV6-3 and TRBJ1-1; 11 positions match TRBD1. The CDR3 spans 16 residues. J gave up 5 bases and V 6 bases, and 11 bases lay outside the gene matches. The germline CDR1 and CDR2 sequences are MNHEY and SVGEGT. In DNA form, the CDR3 reads TGTGCCAGCAGCCGGGACAGGGGGAGATTAGGAACTGAAGCTTTCTTT. Residues: CASSRDRGRLGTEAFF.

The chain recombines TRBV11-2 with TRBJ2-2; possibly TRBD2 for D (5 bases). The length of the CDR3 is 16 residues. V was trimmed by 5 bases and J by 3 bases, leaving 16 bases between them. Germline-derived CDR1 and CDR2 are SGHAT and FQNNGV. CDR3 in amino acids: CASSPQFGKDTGELFF. DNA for the CDR3: TGTGCCAGCAGCCCCCAGTTCGGGAAAGACACCGGGGAGCTGTTTTTT.

This rearrangement joins TRBV9 to TRBJ1-2, with D maybe TRBD1 (5 bases). The germline V gene has CDR1 SGDLS and CDR2 YYNGEE. The ends were cut back, 0 bases at V and 9 bases at J, with 15 bases in the middle. The CDR3 has 14 residues. The DNA of the CDR3 is TGTGCCAGCAGCGTAGGGGGCAGGGCCTACCGCTACACCTTC. Translation: CASSVGGRAYRYTF.

The V gene is TRBV5-1, the J gene TRBJ2-7; TRBD1 might be the D (6 bases). This CDR3 spans 19 amino acids. The ends were cut back, 4 bases at V and 2 bases at J, with 28 bases in the middle. Germline loops: CDR1 SGHRS, CDR2 YFSETQ. The CDR3 spells CASSAQPGQPGADTYEQYF. Written as DNA, the CDR3 is TGCGCCAGCAGCGCACAACCGGGACAACCTGGGGCCGATACCTACGAGCAGTACTTC.

The chain carries TRBV9 and TRBJ2-1, with 7 bases fitting TRBD2. The length of the CDR3 is 15 residues. With V trimmed by 0 bases and J by 8 bases, 8 bases remained unmatched. The V gene's germline CDR1 is SGDLS and CDR2 YYNGEE. This chain's CDR3 is CASSVDQRESDEQFF. CDR3 DNA sequence: TGTGCCAGCAGCGTAGATCAGCGGGAATCCGATGAGCAGTTCTTC.

The gene calls are TRBV6-2 or TRBV6-3 and TRBJ2-5; no firm D call. V lost 5 bases, J lost 4 bases, and 14 bases lay in between. CDR3 length: 14 amino acids. Germline CDR1 MNHEY, CDR2 SVGEGT. The CDR3 nucleotides are TGTGCCAGCAGTCCCCCTTCCATGAGAGAGACCCAGTACTTC. Translation: CASSPPSMRETQYF.

The V call is TRBV27, the J call TRBJ2-7, with 7 bases identical to TRBD1. The CDR3 loop spans 15 amino acids. In germline, CDR1 is MNHEY, CDR2 SMNVEV (reference sequence). V was pared by 0 bases and J by 2 bases, with 4 bases of the junction left unmatched. CDR3: CASSLSGDRAYEQYF. In DNA, the CDR3 is TGTGCCAGCAGTTTATCGGGAGACAGGGCCTACGAGCAGTACTTC.

V is TRBV3-1 (or the pseudogene TRBV3-2) and J is TRBJ2-1; D possibly corresponds to TRBD2 (5 bases). The CDR3 loop spans 14 amino acids. CDR1 and CDR2 from the germline V gene are LGHDT and YNNKEL (reference sequence). V lost 3 bases and J 12 bases, leaving 18 bases between the germline ends. In DNA form, the CDR3 reads TGTGCCAGCAGCCAGGAATGGCGGGCCCCTGGGCAGTTCTTC. Protein: CASSQEWRAPGQFF.

The chain uses TRBV6-1 and TRBJ2-7, with TRBD1 matching 10 bases. In germline, CDR1 is MNHNS, CDR2 SASEGT. With V trimmed by 1 base and J by 8 bases, 8 bases remained unmatched. CDR3 size: 15 residues. The CDR3 region has the DNA TGTGCCAGCAGTGAAGGGGGCGGGACAGGGGTAAAGCAGTACTTC. Translated: CASSEGGGTGVKQYF.

V usage is TRBV2 and J usage is TRBJ2-1; 9 bases are shared with TRBD1. Unmatched junction bases numbered 8, after V lost 7 bases and J lost 7 bases. The CDR3 runs 14 residues. Germline V gene lookup returns CDR1 SNHLY and CDR2 FYNNEI. The CDR3 spells CASNSGTGRNEQFF. The CDR3 nucleotides are TGTGCCAGCAACTCCGGGACAGGGCGGAATGAGCAGTTCTTC. The variable domain in full, with the rest retrieved from reference TRBV2 and TRBJ2-1, is EPEVTQTPSHQVTQMGQEVILRCVPISNHLYFYWYRQILGQKVEFLVSFYNNEISEKSEIFDDQFSVERPDGSNFTLKIRSTKLEDSAMYFCASNSGTGRNEQFFGPGTRLTVL.

This chain uses TRBV27 with TRBJ1-1, with D possibly matching TRBD1 (6 bases). Trimming stripped 1 base from V and 1 base from J, with 7 bases between. Germline CDR1 and CDR2: MNHEY and SMNVEV (reference sequence). The CDR3 consists of 14 residues. In DNA form, the CDR3 reads TGTGCCAGCAGTTTATTAGGGGGGAACACTGAAGCTTTCTTT. Translation gives CASSLLGGNTEAFF.

The V gene is TRBV30, the J gene TRBJ1-2, with D tentatively TRBD1 (5 bases). The V gene's germline CDR1 is GTSNPN and CDR2 SVGIG (reference sequence). The CDR3 covers 16 residues. V lost 0 bases and J lost 2, with 16 bases in between. The CDR3 loop is CAWSVTTGRGNYGYTF. CDR3 coding DNA: TGTGCCTGGAGTGTTACCACCGGCCGGGGGAACTATGGCTACACCTTC.

V is TRBV5-8 and J is TRBJ1-6; TRBD1 matches at 7 bases. CDR1 is SGHTS and CDR2 is YDEGEE in the germline V gene. Trimming removed 8 bases from V and 10 bases from J; junction bases left unmatched: 6. This CDR3 contains 12 residues. Here the CDR3 DNA reads TGTGCCAGTATGACAGGGTCATCACCCCTCCACTTT. Its translation is CASMTGSSPLHF. Full variable domain (outside the CDR3, taken from reference TRBV5-8 and TRBJ1-6): EAGVTQSPTHLIKTRGQQATLRCSPISGHTSVYWYQQALGLGLQFLLWYDEGEERNRGNFPPRFSGRQFPNYSSELNVNALELEDSALYLCASMTGSSPLHFGNGTRLTVT.

The chain recombines TRBV19 with TRBJ2-1; 11 bases map to TRBD2. CDR3 length: 17 amino acids. CDR1 is LNHDA and CDR2 is SQIVND in the germline V gene (reference sequence). V trimming: 6 bases; J trimming: 2 bases; junction bases outside the gene matches: 9. DNA for the CDR3: TGTGCCAGTAGAACCGAATCGGGACTAGCGGCCTACAATGAGCAGTTCTTC. Its protein product is CASRTESGLAAYNEQFF. Based on the CDR3 plus reference TRBV19 and TRBJ2-1, the full variable domain is DGGITQSPKYLFRKEGQNVTLSCEQNLNHDAMYWYRQDPGQGLRLIYYSQIVNDFQKGDIAEGYSVSREKKESFPLTVTSAQKNPTAFYLCASRTESGLAAYNEQFFGPGTRLTVL.

The chain combines TRBV28 with TRBJ2-1, with D uncertain. CDR3 size: 11 residues. Trimming pared 9 bases from V and 6 bases from J, leaving 9 bases between. Germline CDR1 reads MDHEN; CDR2 reads SYDVKM. As DNA, the CDR3 is TGTGCCAGTATGGCGGCCAATGAGCAGTTCTTC. This gives the protein CASMAANEQFF.

The genes are TRBV2 and TRBJ2-7; D is unclear. V dropped 8 bases and J dropped 0 bases, with 8 bases sitting between them. This CDR3 comprises 12 residues. The V gene's germline CDR1 is SNHLY and CDR2 FYNNEI. The CDR3 sequence: CASWSSSYEQYF. In DNA form, the CDR3 reads TGTGCCAGCTGGAGCAGCTCCTACGAGCAGTACTTC.

The CDR3 nucleotides read TGTGCCAGCAGTCAATACACTACAAGGACCTACGAGCAGTACTTC. The encoded protein is CASSQYTTRTYEQYF. V usage is TRBV6-5 and J usage is TRBJ2-7; D uncertain. The length of the CDR3 is 15 residues. V lost 5 bases, J lost 2 bases, and 16 bases lay in between. Germline V gives CDR1 MNHEY, CDR2 SVGAGI.

The sample holds a few counts of this clone. CDR3 DNA: TGTGCCAGTAGTGCCCGACAGGGGGCGAGCACTGAAGCTTTCTTT. Residues: CASSARQGASTEAFF. V and J are TRBV19 and TRBJ1-1; 10 positions agree with TRBD1. V gave up 5 bases and J gave up 4 bases; unmatched junction bases: 7. The CDR3 is made up of 15 amino acids. CDR1 is LNHDA, CDR2 SQIVND, per germline (reference sequence).

This rearrangement joins TRBV7-9 to TRBJ2-7, with D possibly being TRBD1 (6 bases). Germline V gene sequence: CDR1 SEHNR, CDR2 FQNEAQ (reference sequence). The CDR3 spans 16 residues. The V gene lost 3 bases and the J gene lost 2 bases, with 17 bases spanning the gap. The CDR3 coding sequence is TGTGCCAGCAGCTTGCCGGGACAAGGGTCTCCCTACGAGCAGTACTTC. Protein product: CASSLPGQGSPYEQYF.